What follows is one TCR beta chain and its context. Per the authors' pipeline: By means of reference gene primer amplification, nucleated cell counts were estimated. The data were produced by immunoSEQ multiplex PCR, yet TCRdb's version contains in-frame clones alone and is incomplete. V, J and clone size were drawn from that table, and D and trimming were deduced from the DNA. The sample lists approximately 150,000 clones; over 90% were seen once. The data were taken from a study of blood T cell repertoires in COVID-19. Study-wide background: The analysed material was cDNA or gDNA that came from T cells, B-cell-depleted T cells, or PBMCs.

V was shortened by 5 bases and J by 2 bases, with 15 bases between the two germline ends. The CDR3 consists of 14 residues. CDR1 and CDR2 from the germline V gene are GTSNPN and SVGIG (reference sequence). It was during active infection that Seattle patients were enrolled and then longitudinally followed. This rearrangement joins TRBV30 to TRBJ1-2; D not resolved. The origin of this receptor is a woman aged 55-70 years with COVID-19, enrolled during active disease. The sequenced material came from peripheral blood. Written as DNA, the CDR3 is TGTGCCTGGGTCAGACCGGGGAGCAACTATGGCTACACCTTC. Protein product: CAWVRPGSNYGYTF.